This TCR beta chain was retrieved from a study of blood T cell repertoires in COVID-19. Sequencing used immunoSEQ multiplex PCR; TCRdb keeps in-frame clones, though not all of them. The sample comprises some 250,000 clones, approximately 86% of which are singletons, and 3% to 3.5% rests with the top ten. This CDR3 comprises 15 residues. Germline V gene data show CDR1 as SQVTM and CDR2 as ANQGSEA. V was clipped by 4 bases and J by 6 bases, with 18 bases between them. The source material was peripheral blood. The chain links TRBV29-1 to TRBJ1-4, with TRBD1 as a possible D gene (5 bases). This receptor was obtained from a woman between 25 and 40 years old who had recovered from COVID-19. CDR3 nucleotides: TGCAGCGTTGGGGGGGACGGAATTAGGCATGAAAAACTGTTTTTT. As protein: CSVGGDGIRHEKLFF.